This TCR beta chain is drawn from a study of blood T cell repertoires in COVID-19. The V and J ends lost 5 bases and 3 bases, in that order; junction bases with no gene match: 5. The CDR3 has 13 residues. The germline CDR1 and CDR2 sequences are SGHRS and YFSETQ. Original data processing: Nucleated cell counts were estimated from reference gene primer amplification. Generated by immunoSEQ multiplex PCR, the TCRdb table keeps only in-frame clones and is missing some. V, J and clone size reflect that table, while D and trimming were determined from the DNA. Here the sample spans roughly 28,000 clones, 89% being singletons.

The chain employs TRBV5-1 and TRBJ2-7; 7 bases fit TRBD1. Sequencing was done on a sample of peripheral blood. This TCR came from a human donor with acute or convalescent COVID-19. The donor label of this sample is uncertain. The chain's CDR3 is CASREAGGYEQYF. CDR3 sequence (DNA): TGCGCCAGCAGGGAAGCAGGGGGCTACGAGCAGTACTTC.